These 29 T cell receptor beta chains came from one sample sequenced in a study of T cells after yellow fever vaccination. From the 5' RACE reads, TCRdb called clonotypes with MiXCR, one entry per CDR3 protein. The data contain fewer than 150,000 distinct CDR3 sequences, 7% to 9% of them seen just once; the ten biggest clones take up 0.55% to 0.9%. Source: CD4+ T cells sorted from PBMCs, taken 5 days after the yellow fever booster vaccination. The receptors originated from a man between 25 and 39 years old who received the YFV17D yellow fever vaccine.

This clonotype was seen many times. The rearrangement joins TRBV5-1 to TRBJ2-6; 9 bases are a match to TRBD1. The trim removed 1 base at V and 1 base at J, leaving 3 bases unmatched. The CDR3 consists of 17 residues. The germline V gene encodes CDR1 SGHRS and CDR2 YFSETQ. The CDR3 is CASSLTGQGSGANVLTF. The CDR3, as DNA: TGCGCCAGCAGCTTGACCGGACAGGGGTCTGGGGCCAACGTCCTGACTTTC.

As concerns this clonotype: A read error may be the cause here, since a much bigger clone is one base away. The chain uses TRBV15 and TRBJ1-1, with D possibly matching TRBD1 (5 bases). Between the trimmed V and J ends, which lost 3 bases and 4 bases, there was a span of 9 bases. CDR1 and CDR2 (germline): LNHNV, YYDKDF (reference sequence). The CDR3 is 13 amino acids. The CDR3 spells CATSSAGCTEAFF. The CDR3 bases are TGTGCCACCAGCAGCGCAGGGTGCACTGAAGCTTTCTTT.

The table lists this clonotype with many counts. This rearrangement joins TRBV28 to TRBJ2-7, with 12 bases identical to TRBD2. Trimming removed 7 bases from V and 4 bases from J; junction bases left unmatched: 8. The CDR3 length is 15 residues. Germline CDR1 is MDHEN and CDR2 is SYDVKM. The CDR3 reads CASIQLAGGVYEQYF. The CDR3 bases are TGTGCCAGCATTCAACTAGCGGGAGGAGTTTACGAGCAGTACTTC.

This clonotype has a count of ten or more. The chain combines TRBV12-3 or TRBV12-4 with TRBJ2-5, with D uncertain. This CDR3 is built from 12 residues. Trimming removed 6 bases from V and 3 bases from J, with 8 bases in between. Here the CDR3 DNA reads TGTGCCAGCAGCATACGGGAAGAGACCCAGTACTTC. Its translation is CASSIREETQYF.

This clonotype showed up many times. The rearrangement joins TRBV10-3 to TRBJ2-1; the D gene is possibly TRBD2 (6 bases). With 5 bases removed from V and 5 bases from J, the gap between germline ends came to 10 bases. CDR1 is ENHRY, CDR2 SYGVKD, per germline. This CDR3 has 13 residues. The CDR3 is CAISSGLHNEQFF. The CDR3, as DNA: TGTGCCATCAGTAGCGGGCTTCACAATGAGCAGTTCTTC.

This clonotype was counted many times. The V gene is TRBV20-1, the J gene TRBJ2-1, with D perhaps matching TRBD1 (5 bases). The CDR3 is 15 residues long. Per germline, CDR1 DFQATT and CDR2 SNEGSKA (reference sequence). V was cut by 6 bases and J by 0 bases, with 15 bases left in between. The CDR3 DNA reads as TGCAGTGCCCCCCAGGGTAAGGGCTCCTACAATGAGCAGTTCTTC. As protein: CSAPQGKGSYNEQFF.

This clonotype was counted at least ten times. V and J are TRBV20-1 and TRBJ2-4; D is unclear. Germline loops: CDR1 DFQATT, CDR2 SNEGSKA (reference sequence). The CDR3 contains 15 residues. Trimming left V 0 bases short and J 1 base short, with 10 bases between. The CDR3 sequence is CSARDTIEAKNIQYF. The CDR3 DNA follows: TGCAGTGCTAGAGATACCATTGAGGCCAAAAACATTCAGTACTTC.

This clonotype came up a few times. The chain links TRBV6-4 to TRBJ2-2; D is unresolved. The CDR3 has 13 residues. V gave up 3 bases and J gave up 4 bases, with 6 bases separating them. Germline V lookup: CDR1 MRHNA, CDR2 SNTAGT. The CDR3 nucleotides are TGTGCCAGCAGTGAAGCTTTCACCGGGGAGCTGTTTTTT. Translated, it gives CASSEAFTGELFF.

This clonotype was recorded a few times. The chain has TRBV7-3 and TRBJ2-3; 10 bases match TRBD2. Trimming cost V 5 bases and J 8 bases; bases outside gene matches: 13. Per the germline V gene, CDR1 is SGHTA and CDR2 is FQGTGA. The CDR3 contains 16 residues. The CDR3, as DNA: TGTGCCAGCAGCCAAACTAGCGGGGCCCCCCTGGGTACGCAGTATTTT. It codes for CASSQTSGAPLGTQYF.

At least ten counts were recorded for this clonotype. This chain links TRBV7-2 with TRBJ2-7; 8 bases are a match to TRBD2. V dropped 5 bases and J dropped 0; count of bases not matched to a gene: 6. CDR3 size: 15 residues. Per germline, CDR1 SGHTA and CDR2 FQGNSA. The CDR3 spells CASSTRTSPSYEQYF. The CDR3 DNA sequence: TGTGCCAGCAGCACTCGGACTAGCCCCTCCTACGAGCAGTACTTC.

This clonotype was seen at least ten times. This chain connects TRBV7-8 to TRBJ2-1; D call uncertain. V was trimmed by 5 bases and J by 1 base, leaving 9 bases between them. There are 14 residues in the CDR3. Germline V gene lookup returns CDR1 SGHVS and CDR2 FQNEAQ. The CDR3 DNA is TGTGCCAGCAGCACTGTCAAGTCCTACAATGAGCAGTTCTTC. Translating it yields CASSTVKSYNEQFF.

This clonotype was observed many times. This chain's CDR3 is CSATPISRSLYEQYF. CDR3 bases: TGCAGTGCCACTCCTATTTCCAGATCCTTGTACGAGCAGTACTTC. The genes are TRBV20-1 and TRBJ2-7; D remains ambiguous. The CDR3 has 15 amino acids. Germline assignment: CDR1 DFQATT and CDR2 SNEGSKA (reference sequence). V was clipped by 6 bases and J by 4 bases, with 22 bases between them.

As to this clonotype: Since a much larger clone is just one base distant, this may be a read error. The chain couples TRBV9 to TRBJ2-1; D is uncertain. Germline V gene sequence: CDR1 SGDLS, CDR2 YYNGEE. Trimming stripped 4 bases from V and 5 bases from J, with 16 bases between. CDR3 length: 15 amino acids. CDR3 DNA sequence: TGTGCCAGCAGCTCGGCCCCCGGAGCCAACAATGAGCAGTTCTTC. Its protein product is CASSSAPGANNEQFF.

This clonotype turned up a few times. This chain links TRBV5-4 with TRBJ2-2; no reliable D call. CDR1 SGHNT and CDR2 YYREEE come from the germline V gene (reference sequence). The CDR3 loop spans 13 amino acids. Trimming cost V 1 base and J 7 bases, with 8 bases left between them. DNA of the CDR3: TGTGCCAGCAGCTTGCTAGAGAGCGGGGAGCTGTTTTTT. Protein: CASSLLESGELFF. The full variable domain, in which reference TRBV5-4 and TRBJ2-2 provide the parts outside the CDR3, is ETGVTQSPTHLIKTRGQQVTLRCSSQSGHNTVSWYQQALGQGPQFIFQYYREEENGRGNFPPRFSGLQFPNYSSELNVNALELDDSALYLCASSLLESGELFFGEGSRLTVL.

Ten or more counts support this clonotype. The chain uses TRBV5-1 and TRBJ1-1, with D perhaps TRBD1 (6 bases). V gave up 4 bases and J gave up 0 bases, with 16 bases separating them. The CDR3 has 16 amino acids. The germline gives CDR1 SGHRS, CDR2 YFSETQ. Written as DNA, the CDR3 is TGCGCCAGCAGCCCCGGACAGCACGCGATGAACACTGAAGCTTTCTTT. It yields the protein CASSPGQHAMNTEAFF.

This clonotype has a single count. A read error may explain this, as a much larger clone is one base away. CDR3: CASLDSTGRSYEQYF. DNA for the CDR3: TGTGCCAGCTTGGACTCGACGGGCCGAAGCTACGAGCAGTACTTC. This chain connects TRBV2 to TRBJ2-7; TRBD2 is a possible D gene (5 bases). In germline, CDR1 is SNHLY, CDR2 FYNNEI. V dropped 8 bases and J dropped 3 bases, with 20 bases sitting between them. The CDR3 sequence is 15 residues long.

This clonotype was recorded many times. The chain employs TRBV5-1 and TRBJ2-1; D is undetermined. This CDR3 region has 15 residues. Between the trimmed V and J ends, which lost 6 bases and 5 bases, there was a span of 18 bases. CDR1 and CDR2 (germline): SGHRS, YFSETQ. The CDR3 DNA sequence: TGCGCCAGCACTCTGATGGTGGGCGGAAACAATGAGCAGTTCTTC. It is translated as CASTLMVGGNNEQFF.

This clonotype has at least ten counts. The chain uses TRBV7-2 and TRBJ1-1; D might be TRBD1 (5 bases). Germline V gives CDR1 SGHTA, CDR2 FQGNSA. This CDR3 contains 13 residues. The V end was cut by 5 bases, the J end by 7 bases, with 14 bases between. The CDR3 loop reads CASSAGTAREAFF. In DNA form, the CDR3 reads TGTGCCAGCAGCGCCGGGACCGCACGTGAAGCTTTCTTT.

This clonotype was picked up many times. This chain joins TRBV11-1 and TRBJ2-2; no firm D call. V gave up 2 bases and J gave up 1 base, with 5 bases separating them. The CDR3 is 14 amino acids. CDR1 SGHAT and CDR2 FQDESV come from the germline V gene (reference sequence). CDR3 residues: CASSLLQNTGELFF. Written as DNA, the CDR3 is TGTGCCAGCAGCTTACTACAGAACACCGGGGAGCTGTTTTTT.

At least ten counts were recorded for this clonotype. The V gene is TRBV7-9, the J gene TRBJ2-7; D may be TRBD2 (6 bases). The CDR3 is 15 amino acids. The germline V gene encodes CDR1 SEHNR and CDR2 FQNEAQ (reference sequence). V was shortened by 0 bases and J by 4 bases, with 13 bases between the two germline ends. CDR3 nucleotides: TGTGCCAGCAGCTTAGCGGGTCACGGAGGGTACGAGCAGTACTTC. This sequence encodes CASSLAGHGGYEQYF.

With regard to this clonotype: A much larger clone differs by one base, so this may be a read error. The gene calls are TRBV20-1 and TRBJ2-7, with 9 bases matching TRBD1. Germline CDR1 reads DFQATT; CDR2 reads SNEGSKA (reference sequence). After removal of 1 base from V and 5 bases from J, the junction contained 15 bases not matched to a gene. The CDR3 totals 17 residues. The CDR3 region is CSARAPPAGTGHNEQYF. CDR3 coding DNA: TGCAGTGCTAGAGCCCCACCCGCCGGGACAGGGCACAACGAGCAGTACTTC.

In this sample, this clonotype turned up many times. The rearrangement uses TRBV15 and TRBJ2-3; no firm D call. The V gene lost 0 bases and the J gene lost 2 bases, with 9 bases spanning the gap. This CDR3 comprises 15 residues. Per germline, CDR1 LNHNV and CDR2 YYDKDF (reference sequence). The CDR3 loop is CATSRDPSATDTQYF. CDR3 nucleotides: TGTGCCACCAGCAGAGACCCCTCGGCCACAGATACGCAGTATTTT.

There are many counts of this clonotype. The V and J genes are TRBV5-1 and TRBJ1-4; D call uncertain. CDR1 is SGHRS, CDR2 YFSETQ, per germline. This CDR3 region has 16 residues. Trimming took off 5 bases at V and 0 bases at J, with 14 bases between the two ends. CDR3 sequence reads: CASRLGGRATNEKLFF. CDR3 nucleotide sequence: TGCGCCAGCAGACTTGGTGGGCGCGCAACTAATGAAAAACTGTTTTTT.

This clonotype was seen repeatedly, ten times or more. CDR3: CSARHYEQFF. In nucleotides, the CDR3 is TGCAGTGCCCGGCATTATGAGCAGTTCTTC. The rearrangement uses TRBV20-1 and TRBJ2-1; D gene unclear. V lost 6 bases and J lost 8, with 8 bases in between. The germline V gene encodes CDR1 DFQATT and CDR2 SNEGSKA (reference sequence). The CDR3 length is 10 residues.

The chain uses TRBV20-1 and TRBJ2-7, with TRBD2 as a possible D gene (6 bases). The ends were cut back, 6 bases at V and 1 base at J, with 16 bases in the middle. The germline V gene has CDR1 DFQATT and CDR2 SNEGSKA (reference sequence). The CDR3 spans 14 residues. The CDR3 DNA reads TGCAGTGCGGCAAGGGTAGCGGCTTCCTACGAGCAGTACTTC. This encodes CSAARVAASYEQYF.

A few counts support this clonotype. The chain recombines TRBV15 with TRBJ2-5, with D possibly TRBD2 on 6 matching bases. Trimming removed 1 base at V and 5 bases at J, with 17 bases between. The CDR3 totals 16 residues. Germline V gene sequence: CDR1 LNHNV, CDR2 YYDKDF (reference sequence). The CDR3 bases are TGTGCCACCAGCAGAGGAAGGAGGGGCGGGGAGGAGACCCAGTACTTC. This encodes CATSRGRRGGEETQYF.

This clonotype was detected ten times or more. The rearrangement uses TRBV24-1 and TRBJ2-3; the match to TRBD2 covers 10 bases. Germline V gives CDR1 KGHDR, CDR2 SFDVKD. The length of the CDR3 is 16 residues. With V trimmed by 3 bases and J by 1 base, 3 bases remained unmatched. CDR3 coding DNA: TGTGCCACCAGTGATCCTAGCGGGAGCGGCACAGATACGCAGTATTTT. Amino acids: CATSDPSGSGTDTQYF.

The sample holds many counts of this clonotype. V is TRBV10-1 and J is TRBJ1-1, with TRBD1 identical over 7 bases. The J segment lost 0 bases and the V segment lost 6 bases, leaving 1 base of the junction unmatched. CDR3 length: 13 amino acids. From germline, CDR1 is WNHNN and CDR2 SYGVQD (reference sequence). The CDR3 sequence: CASRQGMNTEAFF. The CDR3 DNA follows: TGCGCCAGCAGACAGGGGATGAACACTGAAGCTTTCTTT.

There are many counts of this clonotype. The chain uses TRBV5-6 and TRBJ1-2, with D uncertain. Germline CDR1 reads SGHDT; CDR2 reads YYEEEE. The CDR3 covers 13 residues. Trimming removed 4 bases from V and 2 bases from J, with 9 bases in between. CDR3 protein: CASSRAGNYGYTF. The CDR3 region has the DNA TGTGCCAGCAGCCGGGCCGGGAACTATGGCTACACCTTC.